Listed below are T cell receptor beta chains from one sample, sequenced in a study of blood T cell repertoires in COVID-19. The data were produced by immunoSEQ multiplex PCR, yet TCRdb's version contains in-frame clones alone and is incomplete. The sample contains 240,000 or so clones, about 83% of which appear only once. The sequencing sample was made of peripheral blood. These receptors all stem from an elderly man with acute or convalescent COVID-19. Each CDR3 is given with its conserved first and last residue. D genes are given only for firm matches. A row's size may be missing; if present it is once, few, many or a size class.

j_gene,v_gene,abundance,d_gene,CDR3nt,CDR3aa
TRBJ1-1,TRBV12-3/TRBV12-4,NA,NA,TGTGCCAGCAGTTTAGCGGGGGGCACTGAAGCTTTCTTT,CASSLAGGTEAFF
TRBJ2-1,TRBV6-2/TRBV6-3,NA,NA,TGTGCCAGCAGTGGAACGGGTGGCGGTAGAACTTACAATGAGCAGTTCTTC,CASSGTGGGRTYNEQFF
TRBJ1-5,TRBV18,NA,NA,TGTGCCAGCTCACCAACGGACAAGGGTCAGCCCCAGCATTTT,CASSPTDKGQPQHF
TRBJ2-3,TRBV18,NA,NA,TGTGCCAGCTTGGGCAGCAGCACAGATACGCAGTATTTT,CASLGSSTDTQYF
TRBJ1-5,TRBV5-5,few,TRBD1,TGTGCCAGCAGCCCCTTGGGCAGGGGGCCGGAGCCCCAGCATTTT,CASSPLGRGPEPQHF
TRBJ2-3,TRBV4-3,NA,NA,TGCGCCAGCAGCCAAGTGGGGGCGGAGGATACGCAGTATTTT,CASSQVGAEDTQYF
TRBJ1-5,TRBV19,once,TRBD1,TGTGCCAGTAGTAGTCAGGGGGCTTTGGGCAATCAGCCCCAGCATTTT,CASSSQGALGNQPQHF
TRBJ1-3,TRBV6-1,NA,NA,TGTGCCAGCAGTGAACACAGGGCTAGCTCTGGAAACACCATATATTTT,CASSEHRASSGNTIYF
TRBJ2-1,TRBV28,NA,TRBD2,TGTGCCAGCAGTTCCCAAGGGACTAGCGGGAGAATAAATGAGCAGTTCTTC,CASSSQGTSGRINEQFF
TRBJ2-2,TRBV18,NA,TRBD1,TGTGCCAGCTCACCAGGGACAGGGAACACCGGGGAGCTGTTTTTT,CASSPGTGNTGELFF
TRBJ2-7,TRBV28,NA,NA,TGTGCCAGCAGTTCTAGCGCCCGGGACCCGCACTTC,CASSSSARDPHF
TRBJ2-3,TRBV5-4,NA,NA,TGTGCCAGCAGCCGGAGGCTTGCGGGGGCAAGCACAGATACGCAGTATTTT,CASSRRLAGASTDTQYF
TRBJ2-2,TRBV7-9,NA,NA,TGTGCCAGCAGCTTAGTTCGGGGTAACACCGGGGAGCTGTTTTTT,CASSLVRGNTGELFF
TRBJ2-7,TRBV6-1,NA,TRBD2,TGTGCCAGCAGTGGGAGGACAGGAGGACTAGCGACCAACTACGAGCAGTACTTC,CASSGRTGGLATNYEQYF
TRBJ1-5,TRBV4-1,NA,NA,TGCGCCAGCAGCCAAGAGGGGGCTAGCAATCAGCCCCAGCATTTT,CASSQEGASNQPQHF
TRBJ1-4,TRBV15,NA,NA,TGTGCCACCAGCAGAGATATCGGAAAACTGTTTTTT,CATSRDIGKLFF
TRBJ2-4,TRBV28,once,TRBD1,TGTGCCAGCAACCCGGGACAGCGAAAAAACATTCAGTACTTC,CASNPGQRKNIQYF
TRBJ1-4,TRBV20-1,NA,NA,TGCAGTGCTAGAGTGCGCGAAAAACTGTTTTTT,CSARVREKLFF
TRBJ1-1,TRBV19,NA,NA,TGTGCCTCCAAAGGTCTAGAGCGGAACACTGAAGCTTTCTTT,CASKGLERNTEAFF
TRBJ2-7,TRBV18,NA,TRBD2,TGTGCCAGCTCACCACGCTTAGCGGGCCCCCTCGAAGAGCAGTACTTC,CASSPRLAGPLEEQYF
TRBJ1-2,TRBV6-5,NA,TRBD1,TGTGCCAGCAGTACAGGGACAGCGGAGCGATATGGCTACACCTTC,CASSTGTAERYGYTF
TRBJ2-5,TRBV3-1/TRBV3-2,NA,TRBD2,TGTGCCAGCAGTCAGCGGGGGGAAGAGACCCAGTACTTC,CASSQRGEETQYF
TRBJ2-7,TRBV5-6,once,NA,TGTGCCAGCAGCTTGAACAGCTACGAGCAGTACTTC,CASSLNSYEQYF
TRBJ1-2,TRBV3-1/TRBV3-2,NA,NA,TGTGCCAGCAGCCAAAAAGGGGTCCCCTATGGCTACACCTTC,CASSQKGVPYGYTF